These 9 T cell receptor beta chains originate from one sample sequenced in a study of T cell changes during pregnancy in multiple sclerosis. Assay used: immunoSEQ multiplex PCR; TCRdb lists only in-frame clones, some missing. The sample shows about 100,000 clones, about 94% of them seen only once. This specimen was peripheral blood, taken before pregnancy. The receptors shown here come from a female donor with multiple sclerosis, enrolled in a pregnancy study.

The V call is TRBV9, the J call TRBJ2-3; 8 positions match TRBD2. The CDR3 spans 13 residues. Looked up from germline, CDR1 is SGDLS and CDR2 is YYNGEE. The V gene end was trimmed by 6 bases and the J gene end by 6 bases; junction bases not matched to a gene: 6. CDR3 in DNA: TGTGCCAGCACGGCGGGCGGGGGGGATACGCAGTATTTT. Translation: CASTAGGGDTQYF.

V gene TRBV7-9 combines with J gene TRBJ1-2; TRBD1 aligns across 9 bases. The junction had 1 base not matched to a gene; V was cut back by 3 bases and J by 2 bases. The CDR3 is 14 residues long. Germline V gene data show CDR1 as SEHNR and CDR2 as FQNEAQ (reference sequence). CDR3 sequence reads: CASSFGQGNYGYTF. In DNA, the CDR3 is TGTGCCAGCAGCTTCGGACAGGGGAACTATGGCTACACCTTC.

V usage is TRBV27 and J usage is TRBJ2-7; 11 nucleotides line up with TRBD2. Germline values: CDR1 MNHEY, CDR2 SMNVEV (reference sequence). J was trimmed by 7 bases and V by 6 bases; bases with no gene match: 11. This CDR3 contains 15 residues. The CDR3 loop is CASSQRLAGHREQYF. DNA of the CDR3: TGTGCCAGCAGCCAAAGACTAGCGGGGCATAGGGAGCAGTACTTC.

V usage is TRBV1 and J usage is TRBJ2-3; TRBD2 is taken as the D call from the table, unchecked against the DNA. TRBV1 has pseudogene status. The CDR3 runs to 14 residues. The chain's CDR3 is CTSSPCGARDTQYF. Written as DNA, the CDR3 is TGCACCAGCAGCCCATGTGGAGCCCGGGATACGCAGTATTTT.

The rearrangement uses TRBV6-5 and TRBJ1-1; tentative D call: TRBD1 (5 bases). Between the trimmed V and J ends, which lost 6 bases and 7 bases, there was a span of 12 bases. Per germline, CDR1 MNHEY and CDR2 SVGAGI. This CDR3 has 12 residues. CDR3 region: CASRTGGGEAFF. In DNA form, the CDR3 reads TGTGCCAGCAGGACGGGGGGAGGTGAAGCTTTCTTT.

This chain links TRBV6-5 with TRBJ1-2, with D possibly matching TRBD1 (5 bases). This CDR3 contains 15 residues. Trimming left V 2 bases short and J 2 bases short, with 12 bases between. Germline CDR1 and CDR2: MNHEY and SVGAGI. The CDR3 coding sequence is TGTGCCAGCAGTTACCGGGGGGGAACGAACTATGGCTACACCTTC. Residues: CASSYRGGTNYGYTF.

The chain uses TRBV19 and TRBJ2-1; 11 nucleotides line up with TRBD1. From germline, CDR1 is LNHDA and CDR2 SQIVND (reference sequence). J gave up 7 bases and V 10 bases, and 9 bases lay outside the gene matches. CDR3 length: 14 amino acids. The CDR3 coding sequence is TGTGCCACCACGGACAGGGGGCGTCAAAATGAGCAGTTCTTC. Translating it yields CATTDRGRQNEQFF.

The chain links TRBV28 to TRBJ2-3, with 10 bases aligning to TRBD2. V lost 6 bases, J lost 6 bases, and 12 bases stayed unmatched. There are 16 residues in the CDR3. Germline lookup yields CDR1 MDHEN and CDR2 SYDVKM. The CDR3 DNA sequence: TGTGCCAGCAGCATCCTAGCGGGGGAAGGGGCCGATACGCAGTATTTT. Its translation: CASSILAGEGADTQYF.

The chain joins TRBV6-4 to TRBJ2-2; 13 positions agree with TRBD2. J was trimmed by 7 bases and V by 5 bases; bases with no gene match: 13. The CDR3 consists of 18 residues. CDR1 and CDR2 (germline): MRHNA, SNTAGT. The CDR3 region is CASSRGRGLAGAGGELFF. The CDR3 coding sequence is TGTGCCAGCAGTCGAGGTCGTGGACTAGCGGGAGCTGGCGGGGAGCTGTTTTTT.